Below are 20 T cell receptor beta chains sequenced from a single sample in a study of blood T cells in healthy people across ages. Next came a second PCR, run for about 6 to 12 cycles, which used a sample-barcoded 5' primer along with a J-beta primer mix. Each CDR3 protein is one row after TCRdb ran MiXCR on the 5' RACE reads. The sample consists of just under 900,000 distinct CDR3 sequences, around 28% of them appearing once. The sequenced sample was blood. These receptors were taken from a woman of 80 years or more in good health.

This sequence joins TRBV7-2 and TRBJ1-2; the D is unclear. Per the germline V gene, CDR1 is SGHTA and CDR2 is FQGNSA. V dropped 1 base and J dropped 7 bases, with 10 bases sitting between them. The CDR3 runs 13 residues. The CDR3 here is CASSLVLRPGYTF. CDR3 DNA sequence: TGTGCCAGCAGCTTAGTCCTCAGACCTGGCTACACCTTC.

The rearrangement joins TRBV25-1 to TRBJ2-1, with a possible D match to TRBD2 (7 bases). The J call may be incorrect, as the DNA end agrees better with TRBJ2-7. Per germline, CDR1 MGHDK and CDR2 SYGVNS. This CDR3 is 14 amino acids long. For the CDR3, the DNA is TGTGCCAGCACCGATTGGGGGGGGGGCAATGAGCAGTACTTC. Protein product: CASTDWGGGNEQYF.

This clonotype occurred many times. The V call is TRBV10-3, the J call TRBJ1-1; 7 bases map to TRBD1. The CDR3 is 13 residues long. V gave up 5 bases and J gave up 7 bases; unmatched junction bases: 7. CDR1 ENHRY and CDR2 SYGVKD come from the germline V gene. CDR3 region: CAISPTGEDEAFF. CDR3 nucleotides: TGTGCCATCAGTCCAACAGGGGAGGATGAAGCTTTCTTT.

Worth noting for this clonotype: Since a much larger clone is just one base distant, this may be a read error. The chain carries TRBV11-2 and TRBJ2-1, with TRBD2 as a possible D gene (6 bases). Trimming took off 9 bases at V and 3 bases at J, with 15 bases between the two ends. This CDR3 has 14 residues. Germline CDR1 is SGHAT and CDR2 is FQNNGV. The CDR3 protein is CASDQERVYNEQFF. The CDR3 DNA reads as TGTGCCAGTGACCAGGAGCGGGTCTACAATGAGCAGTTCTTC.

This clonotype showed up many times. The gene calls are TRBV7-9 and TRBJ1-2; D gene ambiguous. Germline CDR1 SEHNR, CDR2 FQNEAQ (reference sequence). V gave up 11 bases and J gave up 4 bases, with 20 bases separating them. This CDR3 has 14 residues. This chain's CDR3 is CAGIDIRVAYGYTF. The CDR3 DNA reads TGTGCCGGGATCGACATTCGGGTTGCCTATGGCTACACCTTC.

On this clonotype itself: A much larger clone is a single base away; this may be a read error. V gene TRBV6-2 or TRBV6-3 combines with J gene TRBJ2-7, with a weak D call TRBD2 (6 bases). The DNA matches TRBJ2-5 better at its end, which makes the J call doubtful. The CDR3 is made up of 15 amino acids. The germline V gene encodes CDR1 MNHEY and CDR2 SVGEGT. CDR3 sequence reads: CASSYSRGSGGTQYF. Written as DNA, the CDR3 is TGTGCCAGCAGTTACTCTCGGGGGTCCGGGGGGACCCAGTACTTC.

With respect to this clonotype: Relative to the germline gene, one junction end is altered; a read error may explain this. This rearrangement joins TRBV12-3 or TRBV12-4 to TRBJ2-7; D assignment may be TRBD1 or TRBD2 (7 bases each). This CDR3 has 13 amino acids. The CDR3 DNA follows: TGTGCCGGCAGTTTGGCAGGGGGGGAAGAGCAGTACTTC. It codes for CAGSLAGGEEQYF.

The table lists this clonotype with many counts. CDR3 in DNA: TGTGCCAGCAGGGATGGGACAGGGGGCGTCCGGGGGGAGACCCAGTACTTC. Amino acid sequence: CASRDGTGGVRGETQYF. The chain combines TRBV6-6 with TRBJ2-5; 12 bases line up with TRBD1. The CDR3 loop spans 17 amino acids. V shed 6 bases, J shed 5 bases, and the junction held 13 bases outside the gene matches. Per germline, CDR1 MNHNY and CDR2 SVGAGI (reference sequence).

The rearrangement uses TRBV7-2 and TRBJ1-2, with 10 nucleotides matching TRBD1. The J segment lost 6 bases and the V segment lost 5 bases, leaving 9 bases of the junction unmatched. In germline, CDR1 is SGHTA, CDR2 FQGNSA. The CDR3 has 15 residues. The CDR3 DNA sequence: TGTGCCAGCAGCCCATCGGGACAGGGGAGCCATGGCTACACCTTC. Its translation: CASSPSGQGSHGYTF.

The CDR3 protein is CSARGDVAGHYEQYF. As DNA, the CDR3 is TGCAGTGCTAGAGGGGATGTGGCAGGACACTACGAGCAGTACTTC. The chain combines TRBV20-1 with TRBJ2-7; a weak D match, TRBD1 (5 bases). CDR1 and CDR2 from the germline V gene are DFQATT and SNEGSKA (reference sequence). Trimming removed 1 base from V and 3 bases from J, with 16 bases in between. This CDR3 contains 15 residues.

V gene TRBV7-8 combines with J gene TRBJ2-3, with 10 bases aligning to TRBD2. The J segment lost 3 bases and the V segment lost 5 bases, leaving 20 bases of the junction unmatched. Germline CDR1 is SGHVS and CDR2 is FQNEAQ. The CDR3 is made up of 20 amino acids. The CDR3 protein is CASSRRLRIWLAGVTDTQYF. The CDR3 nucleotides read TGTGCCAGCAGCCGACGACTGCGGATTTGGCTAGCGGGAGTGACAGATACGCAGTATTTT.

This clonotype was picked up many times. The V call is TRBV7-9, the J call TRBJ1-2, with 8 positions matching TRBD1. Unmatched junction bases numbered 4, after V lost 5 bases and J lost 2 bases. The V gene's germline CDR1 is SEHNR and CDR2 FQNEAQ (reference sequence). This CDR3 region has 14 residues. CDR3 in DNA: TGTGCCAGCAGCCGTGGGACAGGCAACTATGGCTACACCTTC. Amino acids: CASSRGTGNYGYTF. Based on the CDR3 plus reference TRBV7-9 and TRBJ1-2, the full variable domain is DTGVSQNPRHKITKRGQNVTFRCDPISEHNRLYWYRQTLGQGPEFLTYFQNEAQLEKSRLLSDRFSAERPKGSFSTLEIQRTEQGDSAMYLCASSRGTGNYGYTFGSGTRLTVV.

This clonotype was seen only once. V gene TRBV27 combines with J gene TRBJ1-2; no clear D gene. The CDR3 has 14 amino acids. The V and J ends lost 8 bases and 5 bases respectively, with 18 bases between them. CDR1 MNHEY and CDR2 SMNVEV come from the germline V gene (reference sequence). CDR3 protein: CASASGRAQYGYTF. The CDR3 bases are TGTGCCAGCGCATCGGGGAGGGCTCAGTATGGCTACACCTTC.

This clonotype occurred many times. The V and J genes are TRBV20-1 and TRBJ1-2; the D gene is possibly TRBD1 (6 bases). CDR1 and CDR2 (germline): DFQATT, SNEGSKA (reference sequence). CDR3 size: 12 residues. V gave up 2 bases and J gave up 8 bases, with 12 bases separating them. The CDR3 coding sequence is TGCAGTGCTAGAAAACAGGGTGGCGGCTACACCTTC. Protein: CSARKQGGGYTF.

The rearrangement uses TRBV5-6 and TRBJ2-2; unclear D gene. Per germline, CDR1 SGHDT and CDR2 YYEEEE. V was clipped by 6 bases and J by 0 bases, with 12 bases between them. The CDR3 length is 15 residues. CDR3 loop: CASTVVLSNTGELFF. As DNA, the CDR3 is TGTGCCAGCACCGTGGTACTTTCGAACACCGGGGAGCTGTTTTTT.

Ten or more counts support this clonotype. This chain uses TRBV4-2 with TRBJ1-2; 7 bases match TRBD1. The CDR3 is made up of 15 amino acids. The V gene's germline CDR1 is LGHNA and CDR2 YNFKEQ. V lost 3 bases to trimming and J lost 5 bases; unmatched junction nucleotides: 9. CDR3 sequence: CASSQGQSESYGYTF. Written as DNA, the CDR3 is TGTGCCAGCAGCCAGGGACAGTCCGAAAGTTATGGCTACACCTTC.

V usage is TRBV6-1 and J usage is TRBJ1-2, with D possibly matching TRBD1 (6 bases). Germline V gene sequence: CDR1 MNHNS, CDR2 SASEGT. The V and J ends lost 6 bases and 1 base respectively, with 15 bases between them. The CDR3 contains 15 residues. The CDR3 sequence: CASRTDTGLNYGYTF. The DNA for the CDR3 is TGTGCCAGCAGGACCGACACAGGGCTTAACTATGGCTACACCTTC.

The chain combines TRBV7-2 with TRBJ2-1; TRBD1 might be the D (7 bases). V lost 1 base and J lost 6, with 13 bases in between. This CDR3 contains 15 residues. CDR1 and CDR2 (germline): SGHTA, FQGNSA. The CDR3 loop is CASSLVQGTLNEQFF. DNA of the CDR3: TGTGCCAGCAGCTTAGTACAGGGGACTCTCAATGAGCAGTTCTTC.

Details on this clonotype: Germline and junction disagree at one end, which may indicate a read error. This sequence joins TRBV12-3 or TRBV12-4 and TRBJ1-6; D might be TRBD1 (6 bases). The CDR3 extends over 16 amino acids. In DNA, the CDR3 is TGTGCCAGCAGTTTAAGTAGCGGGGGGCCCCGTTCACCCCCCCACTTT. Translating gives CASSLSSGGPRSPPHF.

The J gene is TRBJ1-1, the V gene TRBV12-3 or TRBV12-4; 7 bases fit TRBD1. Trimming cost V 7 bases and J 4 bases; bases outside gene matches: 6. This CDR3 is 13 amino acids long. CDR3 loop: CASTLQGSTEAFF. The CDR3 nucleotides are TGTGCCAGCACCTTACAGGGGAGCACTGAAGCTTTCTTT.